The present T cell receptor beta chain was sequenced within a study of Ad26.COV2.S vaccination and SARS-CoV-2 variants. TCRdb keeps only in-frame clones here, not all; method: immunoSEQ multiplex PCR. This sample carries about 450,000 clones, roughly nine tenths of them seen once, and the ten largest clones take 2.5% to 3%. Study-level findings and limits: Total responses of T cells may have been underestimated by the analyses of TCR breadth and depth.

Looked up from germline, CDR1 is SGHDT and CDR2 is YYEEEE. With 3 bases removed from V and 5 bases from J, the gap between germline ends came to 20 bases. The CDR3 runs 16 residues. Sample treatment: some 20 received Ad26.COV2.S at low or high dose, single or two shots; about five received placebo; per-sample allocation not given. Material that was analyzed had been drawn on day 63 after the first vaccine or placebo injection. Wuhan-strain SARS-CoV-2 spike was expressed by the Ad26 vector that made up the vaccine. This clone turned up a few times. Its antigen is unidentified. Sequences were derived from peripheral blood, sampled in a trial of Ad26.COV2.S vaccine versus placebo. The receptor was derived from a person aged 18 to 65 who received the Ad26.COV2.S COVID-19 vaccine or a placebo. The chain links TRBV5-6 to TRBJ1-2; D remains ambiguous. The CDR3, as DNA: TGTGCCAGCAGCTCCCTCGACGAGTCTGGATGGTATGGCTACACCTTC. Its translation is CASSSLDESGWYGYTF.